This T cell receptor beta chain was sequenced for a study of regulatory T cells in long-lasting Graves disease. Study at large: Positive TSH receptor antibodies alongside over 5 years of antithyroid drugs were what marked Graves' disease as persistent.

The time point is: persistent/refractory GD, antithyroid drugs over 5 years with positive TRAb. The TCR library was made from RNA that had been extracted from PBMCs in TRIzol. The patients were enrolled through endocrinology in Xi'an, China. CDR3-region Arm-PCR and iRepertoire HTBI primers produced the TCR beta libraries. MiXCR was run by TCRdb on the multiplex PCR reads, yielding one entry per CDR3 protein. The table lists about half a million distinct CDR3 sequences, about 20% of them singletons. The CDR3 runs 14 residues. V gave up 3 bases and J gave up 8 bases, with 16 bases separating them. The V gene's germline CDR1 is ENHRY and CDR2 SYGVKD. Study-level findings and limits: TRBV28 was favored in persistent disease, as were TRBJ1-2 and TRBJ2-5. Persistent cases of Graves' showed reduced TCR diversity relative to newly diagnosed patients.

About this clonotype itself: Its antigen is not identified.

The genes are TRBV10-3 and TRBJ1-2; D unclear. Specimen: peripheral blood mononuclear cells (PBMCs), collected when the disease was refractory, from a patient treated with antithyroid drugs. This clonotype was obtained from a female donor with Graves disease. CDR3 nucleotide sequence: TGTGCCATCAGTGAAAGTGATCGGGAGGAGGGCTACACCTTC. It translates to CAISESDREEGYTF.